This TCR beta chain was captured by sequencing in a study of response to subunit inactivated influenza vaccine. Notes on the study in general: Each seasonal influenza vaccination recruits few new T cells, the authors suggested.

Germline V gives CDR1 MDHEN, CDR2 SYDVKM. The CDR3 contains 16 residues. The V end lost 4 bases, the J end lost 3 bases, and 17 bases lay between the germline ends. Note on this clonotype: What it binds is not known.

MiXCR, run by TCRdb on the RT-PCR reads, gives a single entry per CDR3 protein. Of approximately 530,000 distinct CDR3 sequences in the sample, over 10% are singletons; the top ten hold around 14%. This sequence was found in a man in his fifties or sixties who received an inactivated influenza vaccine. The sample consisted of PBMCs from blood, taken 40 to 50 days after vaccination. This chain connects TRBV28 to TRBJ2-3, with D perhaps matching TRBD1 (6 bases). CDR3 sequence (DNA): TGTGCCAGCAGTTCAGTGGGGGCACTGAGGACAGATACGCAGTATTTT. Translation: CASSSVGALRTDTQYF.